The present T cell receptor beta chain was sequenced within a study of T cell responses to AZD1222 COVID-19 vaccine. Overall study findings and caveats: The donors showed a predominance of white British ancestry and of females, with possible underestimation of clonal diversity. The study reported that nearly half of spike-specific TCRs target unmutated variant regions. Rises in breadth and depth of Spike-specific TCRs came after two AZD1222 doses. None of the repertoires were sampled until the peak T cell response had passed.

Germline V lookup: CDR1 LNHNV, CDR2 YYDKDF (reference sequence). CDR3 length: 15 residues. J lost 3 bases, V lost 0 bases, and 2 bases had no gene match. Details on this clone: Its antigen is undetermined.

Sequenced by immunoSEQ multiplex PCR; TCRdb stores in-frame clones only, minus some. The sample contains about 99,000 clones, around 90% of which appear only once. The V and J genes are TRBV15 and TRBJ1-5; 7 nucleotides match TRBD1. This sample comprised peripheral blood, obtained on day 0 of AZD1222 vaccination. This clonotype was sampled from an adult in good health. CDR3 sequence reads: CATSRDGTDNQPQHF. CDR3 nucleotides: TGTGCCACCAGCAGAGATGGGACAGACAATCAGCCCCAGCATTTT. Together with reference TRBV15 and TRBJ1-5, the CDR3 gives the full variable domain: DAMVIQNPRYQVTQFGKPVTLSCSQTLNHNVMYWYQQKSSQAPKLLFHYYDKDFNNEADTPDNFQSRRPNTSFCFLDIRSPGLGDTAMYLCATSRDGTDNQPQHFGDGTRLSIL.